This T cell receptor (beta chain) comes out of a study of blood T cell repertoires in COVID-19. About the study: Collection of acute and convalescent COVID-19 samples took place in the United States, Italy and Spain. PBMCs, B-cell-depleted T cells, or T cells provided the cDNA or gDNA that made up the material.

The CDR3 is made up of 14 amino acids. V lost 7 bases and J lost 3; bases outside the gene matches: 5. Germline V lookup: CDR1 SEHNR, CDR2 FQNEAQ (reference sequence). Seattle's enrolled individuals joined amid active infection and were then monitored longitudinally. Assay used: immunoSEQ multiplex PCR; TCRdb lists only in-frame clones, some missing. The top ten clones hold 2.5% to 3.5% of a sample with some 290,000 clones, 90% of them seen once. Sequencing was done on a sample of peripheral blood. The rearrangement uses TRBV7-9 and TRBJ2-7, with 11 bases identical to TRBD1. The sequence was collected from a woman aged 25 to 39 with COVID-19, enrolled during active disease. The CDR3 is CASTGTGGFYEQYF. In DNA form, the CDR3 reads TGTGCCAGCACCGGGACAGGGGGTTTCTACGAGCAGTACTTC.